These 32 T cell receptor beta chains came from one sample sequenced in a study of blood T cell repertoires in COVID-19 (TCRdb year 2020). The receptor library was made with the immunoSEQ multiplex PCR assay. The clones in this table, taken by TCRdb from immuneACCESS, are in-frame only. Not every clone is retained; where verified, under half of the shortfall comes from an unresolved V gene, and the cause of the rest is unknown. The sample profile shows roughly 250,000 clones; 88% of them were found once. The ten top clones hold more than 1% of the sample. Source material: PBMCs or T cells enriched from blood (not recorded which). The receptors were sampled from a woman between 35 and 50 years old with acute COVID-19.

This chain's CDR3 is CASSPGGNYGYTF. As DNA, the CDR3 is TGTGCCAGCAGTCCGGGTGGGAACTATGGCTACACCTTC. The genes are TRBV12-3 or TRBV12-4 and TRBJ1-2; D not resolved. V shed 5 bases and J shed 2 bases, with 9 bases lying between them. This CDR3 has 13 amino acids.

The chain carries TRBV29-1 and TRBJ2-7, with 7 bases lining up with TRBD1. This CDR3 has 14 residues. V shed 6 bases, J shed 0 bases, and the junction held 8 bases outside the gene matches. From germline, CDR1 is SQVTM and CDR2 ANQGSEA. The CDR3 DNA reads as TGCAGCGTCTTGACAGGGAAAAGCTCCTACGAGCAGTACTTC. Protein: CSVLTGKSSYEQYF.

There are many counts of this clone. The chain links TRBV7-9 to TRBJ1-2; D is perhaps TRBD1 (5 bases). V lost 6 bases, J lost 4 bases, and 15 bases lay in between. Germline lookup yields CDR1 SEHNR and CDR2 FQNEAQ (reference sequence). The CDR3 is 14 residues long. The CDR3 DNA reads TGTGCCAGCAGTTTACCAGGGTTCGGCTATGGCTACACCTTC. Translated: CASSLPGFGYGYTF.

This clone was counted a few times. This sequence joins TRBV3-1 (or the pseudogene TRBV3-2) and TRBJ2-7; 7 bases fit TRBD1. The length of the CDR3 is 13 residues. The V segment lost 0 bases and the J segment 7 bases; nucleotides outside the gene matches: 3. Germline values: CDR1 LGHDT, CDR2 YNNKEL (reference sequence). The CDR3 bases are TGTGCCAGCAGCCAAGACCGGACAGGTGAGCAGTACTTC. This sequence encodes CASSQDRTGEQYF.

This clone was seen only a few times. The rearrangement links TRBV3-1 (or the pseudogene TRBV3-2) to TRBJ1-3, with no clear D. The CDR3 length is 15 residues. Per germline, CDR1 LGHDT and CDR2 YNNKEL (reference sequence). Trimming removed 1 base from V and 0 bases from J, with 7 bases in between. CDR3 in amino acids: CASSQAWLSGNTIYF. The DNA of the CDR3 is TGTGCCAGCAGCCAAGCCTGGCTCTCTGGAAACACCATATATTTT.

A single count supports this clone. The chain employs TRBV5-4 and TRBJ2-1, with TRBD2 as a possible D gene (6 bases). V was pared by 3 bases and J by 4 bases, with 11 bases between. Germline V gene sequence: CDR1 SGHNT, CDR2 YYREEE (reference sequence). CDR3 length: 14 residues. The chain's CDR3 is CASSWVGRYNEQFF. The CDR3 nucleotides are TGTGCCAGCAGCTGGGTGGGGAGGTACAATGAGCAGTTCTTC.

The gene calls are TRBV25-1 and TRBJ1-4, with D possibly TRBD1 on 5 matching bases. The CDR3 is 14 amino acids. V lost 3 bases and J lost 8, with 13 bases in between. Germline assignment: CDR1 MGHDK and CDR2 SYGVNS. Here the CDR3 reads CASSDFGAEEKLFF. The CDR3 DNA follows: TGTGCCAGCAGTGATTTTGGGGCGGAAGAAAAACTGTTTTTT.

CDR3 protein: CASSSGAENEQFF. In DNA form, the CDR3 reads TGCGCCAGCTCAAGCGGAGCGGAAAATGAGCAGTTCTTC. The chain joins TRBV5-1 to TRBJ2-1; possibly TRBD2 for D (5 bases). Trimming cost V 7 bases and J 7 bases, with 15 bases left between them. Germline CDR1 is SGHRS and CDR2 is YFSETQ. This CDR3 has 13 amino acids.

The chain combines TRBV19 with TRBJ1-6; the D gene is possibly TRBD1 (6 bases). The CDR3 is 16 residues long. CDR1 is LNHDA, CDR2 SQIVND, per germline (reference sequence). V shed 5 bases and J shed 5 bases, with 16 bases lying between them. The CDR3, as DNA: TGTGCCAGTAGTCCGTCGACAGGACCAAATAATTCACCCCTCCACTTT. Translating gives CASSPSTGPNNSPLHF. The full variable domain, in which reference TRBV19 and TRBJ1-6 provide the parts outside the CDR3, is DGGITQSPKYLFRKEGQNVTLSCEQNLNHDAMYWYRQDPGQGLRLIYYSQIVNDFQKGDIAEGYSVSREKKESFPLTVTSAQKNPTAFYLCASSPSTGPNNSPLHFGNGTRLTVT.

The chain has TRBV7-2 and TRBJ2-1; TRBD1 matches 9 bases. Germline V lookup: CDR1 SGHTA, CDR2 FQGNSA. The CDR3 is 14 amino acids. The V and J ends lost 5 bases and 6 bases, in that order; junction bases with no gene match: 5. The CDR3 here is CASSQDRGFNEQFF. The CDR3, as DNA: TGTGCCAGCAGCCAGGACAGGGGATTCAATGAGCAGTTCTTC.

The chain links TRBV13 to TRBJ2-3, with D perhaps TRBD2 (6 bases). The CDR3 sequence is 14 residues long. CDR1 PRHDT and CDR2 FYEKMQ come from the germline V gene (reference sequence). Trimming stripped 5 bases from V and 4 bases from J, with 13 bases between. CDR3 sequence: CASSAWGDADTQYF. CDR3 DNA sequence: TGTGCCAGCAGCGCTTGGGGGGATGCAGATACGCAGTATTTT.

J is TRBJ1-4 and V is TRBV30, with TRBD1 identical over 7 bases. The CDR3 is 15 amino acids. The germline gives CDR1 GTSNPN, CDR2 SVGIG (reference sequence). V was pared by 4 bases and J by 0 bases, with 5 bases of the junction left unmatched. Here the CDR3 reads CAWMAGGTTNEKLFF. CDR3 nucleotides: TGTGCCTGGATGGCAGGGGGGACAACTAATGAAAAACTGTTTTTT.

The chain is built from TRBV19 and TRBJ1-2, with a weak D call TRBD1 (5 bases). There are 13 residues in the CDR3. V lost 9 bases and J 2 bases, leaving 13 bases between the germline ends. Looked up from germline, CDR1 is LNHDA and CDR2 is SQIVND (reference sequence). CDR3 region: CASTGAVNYGYTF. As DNA, the CDR3 is TGTGCCAGCACTGGGGCGGTGAACTATGGCTACACCTTC.

This clone was observed a handful of times. Relative to the germline gene, one junction end is altered; a read error may explain this. The rearrangement joins TRBV27 to TRBJ1-2; D is possibly TRBD1 (6 bases). Germline V lookup: CDR1 MNHEY, CDR2 SMNVEV (reference sequence). CDR3 length: 12 residues. The CDR3 reads CASRQHGGATHF. DNA of the CDR3: TGTGCCAGCAGACAACACGGGGGGGCGACACACTTC.

The genes are TRBV11-2 and TRBJ2-1; TRBD2 agrees at 11 bases. Germline CDR1 SGHAT, CDR2 FQNNGV. The CDR3 totals 17 residues. V dropped 6 bases and J dropped 1; count of bases not matched to a gene: 8. CDR3 sequence: CASRFGTSGESYNEQFF. The CDR3 region has the DNA TGTGCCAGCAGATTCGGGACTAGCGGTGAATCCTACAATGAGCAGTTCTTC.

J is TRBJ2-5 and V is TRBV7-9, with a weak D call TRBD2 (5 bases). Germline V gene lookup returns CDR1 SEHNR and CDR2 FQNEAQ (reference sequence). The CDR3 spans 15 residues. Deletions cut 2 bases from V and 2 bases from J, with 12 bases between. CDR3 sequence reads: CASSLLIGLQETQYF. The CDR3 nucleotides read TGTGCCAGCAGCTTATTAATTGGACTTCAAGAGACCCAGTACTTC.

The chain has TRBV7-9 and TRBJ2-7; weak D call: TRBD1 (5 bases). Germline CDR1 is SEHNR and CDR2 is FQNEAQ (reference sequence). This CDR3 has 14 residues. Trimming cost V 5 bases and J 2 bases, with 13 bases left between them. The CDR3 DNA reads as TGTGCCAGCAGCCCCTGGACACGCACCTACGAGCAGTACTTC. Protein sequence: CASSPWTRTYEQYF.

Details on this clone: Other DNA sequences in this specimen translate into the identical CDR3. The chain carries TRBV15 and TRBJ2-1; D is perhaps TRBD2 (6 bases). Trimming pared 3 bases from V and 4 bases from J, leaving 13 bases between. The germline V gene encodes CDR1 LNHNV and CDR2 YYDKDF (reference sequence). There are 15 residues in the CDR3. CDR3 in DNA: TGTGCCACCAGCAGGGAAGCGGGCGGATACAATGAGCAGTTCTTC. Translating gives CATSREAGGYNEQFF.

The genes are TRBV10-3 and TRBJ1-4; 7 bases are a match to TRBD1. With 0 bases clipped from V and 1 base from J, the junction kept 2 bases outside the gene matches. In germline, CDR1 is ENHRY, CDR2 SYGVKD. This CDR3 has 16 amino acids. Here the CDR3 DNA reads TGTGCCATCAGTGAGTCGAACAGGGGAACTAATGAAAAACTGTTTTTT. Its protein is CAISESNRGTNEKLFF.

The chain joins TRBV10-3 to TRBJ1-5, with D tentatively TRBD1 (5 bases). Deletions cut 0 bases from V and 7 bases from J, with 13 bases between. The CDR3 loop spans 15 amino acids. CDR1 is ENHRY and CDR2 is SYGVKD in the germline V gene. CDR3 nucleotide sequence: TGTGCCATCAGTGAGTCTGGTCAGGGTTGGCAGCCCCAGCATTTT. Translated, it gives CAISESGQGWQPQHF.

This chain links TRBV5-1 with TRBJ1-6; TRBD1 matches 8 bases. The CDR3 spans 14 residues. The germline V gene encodes CDR1 SGHRS and CDR2 YFSETQ. V shed 4 bases, J shed 9 bases, and the junction held 6 bases outside the gene matches. CDR3 in amino acids: CASSGQGTASPLHF. CDR3 DNA: TGCGCCAGCAGCGGACAGGGAACGGCTTCACCCCTCCACTTT. Using reference TRBV5-1 and TRBJ1-6 for the parts outside the CDR3, the full variable domain is KAGVTQTPRYLIKTRGQQVTLSCSPISGHRSVSWYQQTPGQGLQFLFEYFSETQRNKGNFPGRFSGRQFSNSRSEMNVSTLELGDSALYLCASSGQGTASPLHFGNGTRLTVT.

The chain carries TRBV6-5 and TRBJ1-2, with 10 bases that match TRBD1. The V gene end was trimmed by 6 bases and the J gene end by 5 bases; junction bases not matched to a gene: 6. The germline V gene encodes CDR1 MNHEY and CDR2 SVGAGI. The length of the CDR3 is 14 residues. Written as DNA, the CDR3 is TGTGCCAGCAGAGTTCCGGGACAGGGGTATGGCTACACCTTC. This gives the protein CASRVPGQGYGYTF.

The chain is built from TRBV6-5 and TRBJ2-1, with a tentative D call TRBD2 (5 bases). The CDR3 runs 13 residues. Germline lookup yields CDR1 MNHEY and CDR2 SVGAGI. Trimming left V 6 bases short and J 4 bases short, with 10 bases between. The CDR3 DNA reads as TGTGCCAGCAGGGCCGGGGTTTACAATGAGCAGTTCTTC. It encodes CASRAGVYNEQFF.

The chain carries TRBV5-4 and TRBJ2-2; the match to TRBD2 covers 12 bases. The CDR3 covers 17 residues. The V and J ends lost 4 bases and 3 bases, in that order; junction bases with no gene match: 7. Germline V gene data show CDR1 as SGHNT and CDR2 as YYREEE (reference sequence). DNA for the CDR3: TGTGCCAGCAGCCAGACTAGCGGGAGTGGACACACCGGGGAGCTGTTTTTT. It is translated as CASSQTSGSGHTGELFF.

The genes are TRBV25-1 and TRBJ1-4; TRBD1 might be the D (5 bases). CDR1 and CDR2 from the germline V gene are MGHDK and SYGVNS. The CDR3 spans 14 residues. The V end lost 2 bases, the J end lost 4 bases, and 8 bases lay between the germline ends. In DNA, the CDR3 is TGTGCCAGCAGTGAACACAGGCTTAATGAAAAACTGTTTTTT. Protein sequence: CASSEHRLNEKLFF.

The chain employs TRBV12-3 or TRBV12-4 and TRBJ1-5; possible D gene TRBD1, 5 bases. CDR3 length equals 13 residues. With 2 bases removed from V and 6 bases from J, the gap between germline ends came to 8 bases. The DNA of the CDR3 is TGTGCCAGCAGTTTATTGGGGGGTCAGCCCCAGCATTTT. The encoded protein is CASSLLGGQPQHF.

J is TRBJ1-4 and V is TRBV6-5; D may be TRBD1 (6 bases). The germline V and J ends were trimmed by 6 bases and 8 bases, with 13 bases remaining between them. Germline CDR1 MNHEY, CDR2 SVGAGI. The CDR3 runs 13 residues. The CDR3 protein is CASRPPGEEKLFF. The CDR3 DNA sequence: TGTGCCAGCAGGCCCCCAGGGGAGGAAAAACTGTTTTTT.

The chain combines TRBV12-5 with TRBJ2-3; D remains unclear. Germline values: CDR1 LGHNT, CDR2 FRNRAP. V lost 7 bases, J lost 0 bases, and 5 bases lay in between. The CDR3 loop spans 12 amino acids. CDR3 bases: TGTGCTAGTGTCCGTAGCACAGATACGCAGTATTTT. Amino acid sequence: CASVRSTDTQYF.

This clone was detected a few times. This sequence joins TRBV5-4 and TRBJ2-7, with a weak D call TRBD1 (6 bases). V was trimmed by 0 bases and J by 7 bases, leaving 20 bases between them. CDR3 length: 16 amino acids. The germline V gene has CDR1 SGHNT and CDR2 YYREEE (reference sequence). For the CDR3, the DNA is TGTGCCAGCAGCTTGGGTGGTGGAAAAACAGGGCTTGAGCAGTACGTC. This gives the protein CASSLGGGKTGLEQYV.

The rearrangement uses TRBV5-6 and TRBJ2-2; D is possibly TRBD2 (6 bases). This CDR3 is 15 amino acids long. V lost 0 bases and J lost 6, with 12 bases in between. CDR1 and CDR2 from the germline V gene are SGHDT and YYEEEE. CDR3 protein: CASSLVLADPGELFF. For the CDR3, the DNA is TGTGCCAGCAGCTTGGTTTTAGCGGACCCCGGGGAGCTGTTTTTT.

The chain links TRBV5-5 to TRBJ2-5; 9 bases are a match to TRBD1. CDR3 size: 13 residues. The junction had 5 bases not matched to a gene; V was cut back by 5 bases and J by 6 bases. The germline V gene encodes CDR1 SGHKS and CDR2 YYEKEE (reference sequence). CDR3 nucleotides: TGTGCCAGCAGGGTACAGGGGGCGCAGACCCAGTACTTC. Its protein product is CASRVQGAQTQYF.

The V gene is TRBV28, the J gene TRBJ2-7; D may be TRBD1 (5 bases). The CDR3 loop spans 13 amino acids. Trimming removed 6 bases at V and 0 bases at J, with 9 bases between. CDR1 and CDR2 from the germline V gene are MDHEN and SYDVKM. CDR3 in amino acids: CASSFDSSYEQYV. The CDR3 bases are TGTGCCAGCAGCTTCGACAGCTCCTACGAGCAGTACGTC.